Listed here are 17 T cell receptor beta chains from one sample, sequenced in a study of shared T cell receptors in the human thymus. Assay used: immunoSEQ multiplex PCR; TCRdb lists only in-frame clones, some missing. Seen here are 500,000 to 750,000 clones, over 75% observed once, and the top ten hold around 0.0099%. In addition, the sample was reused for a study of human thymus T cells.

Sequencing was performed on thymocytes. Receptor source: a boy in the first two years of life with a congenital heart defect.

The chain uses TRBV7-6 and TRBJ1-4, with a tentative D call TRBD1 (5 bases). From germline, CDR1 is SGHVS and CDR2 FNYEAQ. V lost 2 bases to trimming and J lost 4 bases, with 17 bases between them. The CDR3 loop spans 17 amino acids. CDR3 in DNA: TGTGCCAGCAGCTTATCCCCCTGGGCAGGGCTTAATGAAAAACTGTTTTTT. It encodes CASSLSPWAGLNEKLFF.

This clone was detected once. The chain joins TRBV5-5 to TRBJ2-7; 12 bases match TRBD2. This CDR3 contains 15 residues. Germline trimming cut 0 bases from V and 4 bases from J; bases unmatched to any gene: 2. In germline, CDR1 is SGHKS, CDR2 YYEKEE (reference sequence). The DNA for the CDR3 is TGTGCCAGCAGCTTGGGGACTAGCGGGACTTACGAGCAGTACTTC. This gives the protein CASSLGTSGTYEQYF.

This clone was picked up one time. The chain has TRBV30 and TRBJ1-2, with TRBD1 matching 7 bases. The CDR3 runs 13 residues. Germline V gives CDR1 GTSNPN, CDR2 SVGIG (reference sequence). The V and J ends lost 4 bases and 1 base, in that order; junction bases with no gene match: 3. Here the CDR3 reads CAWTGQSNYGYTF. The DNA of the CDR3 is TGTGCCTGGACGGGACAGAGTAACTATGGCTACACCTTC.

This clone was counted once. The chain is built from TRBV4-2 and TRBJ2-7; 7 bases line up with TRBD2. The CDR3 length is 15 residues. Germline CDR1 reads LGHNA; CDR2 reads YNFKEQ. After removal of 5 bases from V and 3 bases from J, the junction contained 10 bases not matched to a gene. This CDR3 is CASSAPLAEHYEQYF. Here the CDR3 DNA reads TGTGCCAGCAGCGCCCCTCTAGCGGAGCACTACGAGCAGTACTTC.

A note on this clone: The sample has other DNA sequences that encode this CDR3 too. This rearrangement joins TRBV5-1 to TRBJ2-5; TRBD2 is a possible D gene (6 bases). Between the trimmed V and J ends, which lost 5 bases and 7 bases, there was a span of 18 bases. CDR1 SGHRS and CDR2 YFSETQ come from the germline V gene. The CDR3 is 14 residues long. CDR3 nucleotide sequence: TGCGCCAGCAGGCCTACGGGGGATTGGGGGACCCAGTACTTC. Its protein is CASRPTGDWGTQYF.

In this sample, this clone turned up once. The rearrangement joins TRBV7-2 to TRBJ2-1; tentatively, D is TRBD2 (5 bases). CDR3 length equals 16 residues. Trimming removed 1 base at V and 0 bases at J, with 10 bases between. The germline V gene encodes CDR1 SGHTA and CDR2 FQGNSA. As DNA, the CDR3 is TGTGCCAGCAGCTTAGGCGGGCCTGGCTCCTACAATGAGCAGTTCTTC. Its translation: CASSLGGPGSYNEQFF.

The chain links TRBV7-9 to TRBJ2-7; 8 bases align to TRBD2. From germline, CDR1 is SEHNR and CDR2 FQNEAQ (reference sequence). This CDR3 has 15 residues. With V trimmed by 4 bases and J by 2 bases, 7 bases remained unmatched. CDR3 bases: TGTGCCAGCAGCTCCCGGGGCGGGAGGCCCTACGAGCAGTACTTC. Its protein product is CASSSRGGRPYEQYF.

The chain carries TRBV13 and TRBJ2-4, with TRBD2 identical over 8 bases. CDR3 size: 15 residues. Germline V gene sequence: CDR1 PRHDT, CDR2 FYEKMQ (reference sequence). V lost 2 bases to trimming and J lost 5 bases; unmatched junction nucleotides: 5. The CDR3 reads CASSLPAGVENIQYF. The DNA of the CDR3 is TGTGCCAGCAGCTTACCAGCGGGAGTGGAAAACATTCAGTACTTC.

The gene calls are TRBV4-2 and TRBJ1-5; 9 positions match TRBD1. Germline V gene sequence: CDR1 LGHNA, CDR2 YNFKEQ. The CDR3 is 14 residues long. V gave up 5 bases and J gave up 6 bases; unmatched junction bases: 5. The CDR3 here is CASSSGQGRQPQHF. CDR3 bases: TGTGCCAGCAGCTCGGGACAGGGACGTCAGCCCCAGCATTTT.

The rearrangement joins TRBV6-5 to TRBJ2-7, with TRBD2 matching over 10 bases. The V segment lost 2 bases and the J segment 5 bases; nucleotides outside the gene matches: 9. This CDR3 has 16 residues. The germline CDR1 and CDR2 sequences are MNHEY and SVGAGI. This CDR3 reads CASSYGASGSFHEQYF. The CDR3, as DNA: TGTGCCAGCAGTTACGGGGCTAGCGGGAGTTTCCACGAGCAGTACTTC.

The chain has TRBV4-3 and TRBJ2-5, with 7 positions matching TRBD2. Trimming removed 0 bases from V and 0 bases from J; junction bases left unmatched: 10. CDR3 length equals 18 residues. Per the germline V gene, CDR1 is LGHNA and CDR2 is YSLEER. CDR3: CASSQDMETSSYQETQYF. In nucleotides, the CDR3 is TGCGCCAGCAGCCAAGATATGGAGACTAGCTCCTACCAAGAGACCCAGTACTTC.

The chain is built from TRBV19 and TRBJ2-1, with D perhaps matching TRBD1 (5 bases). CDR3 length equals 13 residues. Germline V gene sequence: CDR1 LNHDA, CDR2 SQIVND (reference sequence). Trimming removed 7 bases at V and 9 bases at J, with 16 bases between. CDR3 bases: TGTGCCAGTAAACCCTCCAGGGAAGCTGAGCAGTTCTTC. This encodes CASKPSREAEQFF.

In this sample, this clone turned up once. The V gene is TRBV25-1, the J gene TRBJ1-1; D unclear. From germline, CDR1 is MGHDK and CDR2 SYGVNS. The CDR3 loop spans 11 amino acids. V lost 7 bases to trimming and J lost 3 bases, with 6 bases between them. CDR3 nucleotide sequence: TGTGCCAGCATCCGGGACACTGAAGCTTTCTTT. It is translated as CASIRDTEAFF.

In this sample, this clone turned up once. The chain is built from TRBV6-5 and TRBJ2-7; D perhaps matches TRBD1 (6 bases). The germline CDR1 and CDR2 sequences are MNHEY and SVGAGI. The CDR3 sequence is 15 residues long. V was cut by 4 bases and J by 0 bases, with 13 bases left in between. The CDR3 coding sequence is TGTGCCAGCAGTTCCCGACAGGACAGCTCCTACGAGCAGTACTTC. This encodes CASSSRQDSSYEQYF.

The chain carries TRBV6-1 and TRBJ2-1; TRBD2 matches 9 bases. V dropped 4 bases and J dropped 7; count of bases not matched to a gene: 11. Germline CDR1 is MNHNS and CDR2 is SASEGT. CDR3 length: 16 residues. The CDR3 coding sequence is TGTGCCAGCAGTGGTAGCGGGAGTAGGTCGAGGAATGAGCAGTTCTTC. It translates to CASSGSGSRSRNEQFF.

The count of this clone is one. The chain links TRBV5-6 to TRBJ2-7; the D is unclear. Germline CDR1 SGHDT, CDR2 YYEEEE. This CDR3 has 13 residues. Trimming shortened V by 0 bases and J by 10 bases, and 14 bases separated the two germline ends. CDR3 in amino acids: CASSLGLSPSQYF. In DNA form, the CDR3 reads TGTGCCAGCAGCTTGGGTCTATCTCCCTCTCAGTACTTC.

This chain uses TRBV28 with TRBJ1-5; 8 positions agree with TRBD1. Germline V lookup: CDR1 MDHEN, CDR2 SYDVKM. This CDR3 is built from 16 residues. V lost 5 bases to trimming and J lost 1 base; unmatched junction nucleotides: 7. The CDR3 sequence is CASSPRDRLSNQPQHF. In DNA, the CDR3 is TGTGCCAGCAGTCCAAGGGACAGGCTAAGCAATCAGCCCCAGCATTTT.